The entry below gives a single T cell receptor (beta chain) sequence along with its context. Assay execution took place at the deep level. TCRdb keeps only in-frame clones here, not all; method: immunoSEQ multiplex PCR. The sample gives 150,000 to 200,000 clones, about 93% of which show up once; more than 0.065% is in the top ten. The source of the sample is a study of shared clonotypes between healthy human individuals. Whole-study context: Each donor had three CD4 naive, three CD4 memory, two CD8 naive and one CD8 memory plate.

This CDR3 has 13 residues. Germline V CDR1 and CDR2: SQVTM, ANQGSEA. Trimming removed 4 bases at V and 2 bases at J, with 12 bases between. The genes are TRBV29-1 and TRBJ2-7; no reliable D call. The sample comprised naive CD4+ T cells sorted from blood. The subset denotes: CD45RA+ positively selected. The sequence came from a woman aged 30 to 39 in good health. The CDR3 loop is CSVGPQATYEQYF. The DNA for the CDR3 is TGCAGCGTTGGGCCCCAAGCTACCTACGAGCAGTACTTC.